These T cell receptor beta chains were read from a single sample in a study of early T cells in non-severe SARS-CoV-2 infection. TCRdb recomputed calls from the 5' RACE reads with MiXCR, one row per CDR3 protein. The data contain tens of thousands of distinct CDR3 sequences, under 11% of them singletons. Sample: whole blood. The receptors were sampled from an adult who was a healthcare worker with PCR-confirmed SARS-CoV-2 infection or an uninfected control (not recorded which). CDR3s include the opening cysteine and the closing phenylalanine or tryptophan.

v_call cdr3_aa
TRBV7-9 CASSLASGNPPQETQYF
TRBV5-1 CASSFLTGGGYGYTF
TRBV9 CASSVGQDTEAFF
TRBV7-9 CASSESEAAKNIQYF
TRBV3-1 CASSHGRNTDTQYF
TRBV29-1 CSVGRGLNTEAFF
TRBV13 CASSSRDRGLGYGYTF
TRBV12-3/TRBV12-4 CASSSGGEITEAFF
TRBV3-1 CASSRIGHTGELFF
TRBV5-1 CASSQRRDYGYTF
TRBV7-2 CASSRKRATEAFF
TRBV24-1 CATSYDGVQFF
TRBV2 CASFGRDVNFWQFF
TRBV19 CASSIDLAGGDNEQFF
TRBV4-3 CASSQSGLPQETQYF
TRBV7-3 CASSRLGGNEGDTQYF
TRBV6-5 CASSYGTGGYEKLFF
TRBV11-2 CASSSGSQGLPYNEQFF
TRBV18 CASSPRDLDEQYF
TRBV29-1 CSVSGQGSSYEQYF
TRBV11-2 CASSRLGGFQETQYF
TRBV20-1 CSASQGNSNQPQHF
TRBV25-1 CASSEGWKGSRYNEQFF